This T cell receptor beta chain came from a study of control samples from healthy donors and cancer patients. In its sample, this clone was seen once. The CDR3 is 14 amino acids. The V and J ends lost 3 bases and 4 bases respectively, with 11 bases between them. Germline V gene lookup returns CDR1 MNHEY and CDR2 SMNVEV (reference sequence). TCRdb's table, derived via immunoSEQ multiplex PCR, lists solely in-frame clones and lacks some. The data show roughly 55,000 clones, with roughly 95% seen just once and 1.1% held by the top ten. The source is a woman under 30 in good health. Sequenced input: blood. The chain couples TRBV27 to TRBJ2-3; D gene uncertain. The CDR3 DNA is TGTGCCAGCAGTTTTTCGCTAGTCTCAGATACGCAGTATTTT. Amino acid sequence: CASSFSLVSDTQYF.